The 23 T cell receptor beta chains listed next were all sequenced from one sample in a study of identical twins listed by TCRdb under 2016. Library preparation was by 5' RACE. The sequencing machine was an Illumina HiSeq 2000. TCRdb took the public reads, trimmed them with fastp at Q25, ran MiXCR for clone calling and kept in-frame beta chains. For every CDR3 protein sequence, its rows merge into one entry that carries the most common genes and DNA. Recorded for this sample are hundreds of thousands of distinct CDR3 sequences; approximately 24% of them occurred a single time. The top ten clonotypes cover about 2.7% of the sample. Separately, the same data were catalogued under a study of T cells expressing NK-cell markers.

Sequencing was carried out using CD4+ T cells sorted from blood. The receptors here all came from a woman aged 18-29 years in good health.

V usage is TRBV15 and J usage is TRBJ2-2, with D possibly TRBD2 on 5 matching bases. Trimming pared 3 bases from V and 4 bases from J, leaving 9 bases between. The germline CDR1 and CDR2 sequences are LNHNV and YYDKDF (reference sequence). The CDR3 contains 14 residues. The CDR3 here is CATSSGITTGELFF. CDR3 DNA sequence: TGTGCCACCAGCAGCGGGATTACCACCGGGGAGCTGTTTTTT. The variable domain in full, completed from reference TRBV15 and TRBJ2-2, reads DAMVIQNPRYQVTQFGKPVTLSCSQTLNHNVMYWYQQKSSQAPKLLFHYYDKDFNNEADTPDNFQSRRPNTSFCFLDIRSPGLGDTAMYLCATSSGITTGELFFGEGSRLTVL.

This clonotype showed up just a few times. CDR3 sequence: CASRPLITDTQYF. For the CDR3, the DNA is TGTGCCAGCAGACCCCTTATCACAGATACGCAGTATTTT. The rearrangement uses TRBV12-3 or TRBV12-4 and TRBJ2-3, with unresolved D. V was clipped by 6 bases and J by 2 bases, with 9 bases between them. The CDR3 length is 13 residues.

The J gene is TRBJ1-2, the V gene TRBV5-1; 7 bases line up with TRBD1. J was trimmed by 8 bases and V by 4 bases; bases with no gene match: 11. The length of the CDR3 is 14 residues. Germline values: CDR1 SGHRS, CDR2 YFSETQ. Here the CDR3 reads CASSTRTGVYGYTF. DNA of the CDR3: TGCGCCAGCAGCACTCGGACAGGCGTCTACGGCTACACCTTC.

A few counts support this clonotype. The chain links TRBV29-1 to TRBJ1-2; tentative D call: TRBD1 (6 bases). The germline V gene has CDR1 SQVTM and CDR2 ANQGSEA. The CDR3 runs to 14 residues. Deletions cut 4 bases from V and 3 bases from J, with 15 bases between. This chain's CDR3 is CSVGLTGNDYGYTF. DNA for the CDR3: TGCAGCGTTGGCTTAACAGGGAACGACTATGGCTACACCTTC.

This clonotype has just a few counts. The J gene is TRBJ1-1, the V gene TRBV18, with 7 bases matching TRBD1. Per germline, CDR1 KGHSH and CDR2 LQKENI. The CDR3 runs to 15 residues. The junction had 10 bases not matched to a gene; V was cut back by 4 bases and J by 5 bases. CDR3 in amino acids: CASSHIPTGETEAFF. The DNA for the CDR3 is TGTGCCAGCTCACACATCCCCACAGGGGAAACTGAAGCTTTCTTT.

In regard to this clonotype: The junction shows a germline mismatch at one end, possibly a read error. The CDR3 DNA is TGTGCTAGCAGCTTAGGGGAGGCGAGGGGCAATGAGCAGTTCTTC. It specifies CASSLGEARGNEQFF. The chain is built from TRBV7-7 and TRBJ2-1, with D perhaps TRBD2 (6 bases). The CDR3 has 15 amino acids. Germline V lookup: CDR1 SSHAT, CDR2 FNYEAQ (reference sequence).

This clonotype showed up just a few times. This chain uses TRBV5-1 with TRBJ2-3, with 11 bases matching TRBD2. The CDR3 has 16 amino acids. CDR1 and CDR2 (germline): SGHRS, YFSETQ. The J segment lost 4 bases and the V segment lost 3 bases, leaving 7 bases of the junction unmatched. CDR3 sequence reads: CASSSTLSGRADTQYF. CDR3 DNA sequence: TGCGCCAGCAGCTCAACCCTTAGCGGGAGGGCAGATACGCAGTATTTT.

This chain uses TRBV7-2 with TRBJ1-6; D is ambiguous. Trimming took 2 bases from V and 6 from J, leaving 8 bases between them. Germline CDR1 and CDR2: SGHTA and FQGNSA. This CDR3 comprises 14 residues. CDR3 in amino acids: CASSLQAFNSPLHF. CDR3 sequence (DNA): TGTGCCAGCAGCTTACAGGCCTTTAATTCACCCCTCCACTTT. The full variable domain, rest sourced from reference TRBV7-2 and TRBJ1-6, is GAGVSQSPSNKVTEKGKDVELRCDPISGHTALYWYRQSLGQGLEFLIYFQGNSAPDKSGLPSDRFSAERTGGSVSTLTIQRTQQEDSAVYLCASSLQAFNSPLHFGNGTRLTVT.

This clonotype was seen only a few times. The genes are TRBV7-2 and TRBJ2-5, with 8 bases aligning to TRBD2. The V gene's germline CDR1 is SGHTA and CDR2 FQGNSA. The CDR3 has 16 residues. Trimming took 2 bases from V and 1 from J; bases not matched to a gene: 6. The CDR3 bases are TGTGCCAGCAGCTTAAGCGGGAGCATGGTCCAAGAGACCCAGTACTTC. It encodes CASSLSGSMVQETQYF.

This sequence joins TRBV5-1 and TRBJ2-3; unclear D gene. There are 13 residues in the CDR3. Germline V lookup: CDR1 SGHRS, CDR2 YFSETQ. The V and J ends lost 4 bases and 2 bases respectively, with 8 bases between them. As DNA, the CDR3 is TGCGCCAGCAGCATCCGACCCACAGATACGCAGTATTTT. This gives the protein CASSIRPTDTQYF.

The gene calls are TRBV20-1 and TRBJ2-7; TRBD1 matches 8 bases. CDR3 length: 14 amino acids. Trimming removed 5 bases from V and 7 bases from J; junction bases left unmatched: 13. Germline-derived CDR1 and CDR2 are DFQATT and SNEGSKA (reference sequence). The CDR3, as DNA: TGCAGTGCTCCCAAGACAGGGGAGGCGTGGGAGCAGTACTTC. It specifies CSAPKTGEAWEQYF.

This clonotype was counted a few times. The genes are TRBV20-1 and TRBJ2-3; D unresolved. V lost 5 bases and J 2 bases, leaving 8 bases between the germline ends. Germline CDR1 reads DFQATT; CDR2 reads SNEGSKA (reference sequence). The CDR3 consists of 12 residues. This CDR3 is CSAPENTDTQYF. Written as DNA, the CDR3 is TGCAGTGCTCCCGAGAACACAGATACGCAGTATTTT.

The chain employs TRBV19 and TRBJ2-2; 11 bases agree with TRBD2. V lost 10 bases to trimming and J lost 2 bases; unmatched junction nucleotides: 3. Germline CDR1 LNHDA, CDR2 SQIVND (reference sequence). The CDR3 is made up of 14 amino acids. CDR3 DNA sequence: TGTGCCACTAGCGGGGGGTCAAACACCGGGGAGCTGTTTTTT. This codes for CATSGGSNTGELFF.

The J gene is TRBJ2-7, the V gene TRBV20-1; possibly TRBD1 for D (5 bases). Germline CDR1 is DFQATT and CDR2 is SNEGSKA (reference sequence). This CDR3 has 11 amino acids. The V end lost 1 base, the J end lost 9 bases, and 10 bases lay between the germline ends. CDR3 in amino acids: CSARGGQGQYF. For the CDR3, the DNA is TGCAGTGCTAGAGGTGGGCAGGGGCAGTACTTC.

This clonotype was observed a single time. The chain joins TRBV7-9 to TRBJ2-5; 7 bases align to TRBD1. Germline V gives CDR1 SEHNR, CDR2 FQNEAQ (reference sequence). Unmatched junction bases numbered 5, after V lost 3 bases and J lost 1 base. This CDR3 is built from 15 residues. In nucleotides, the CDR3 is TGTGCCAGCAGCTTCCCGACAGGGCCCCAAGAGACCCAGTACTTC. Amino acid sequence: CASSFPTGPQETQYF.

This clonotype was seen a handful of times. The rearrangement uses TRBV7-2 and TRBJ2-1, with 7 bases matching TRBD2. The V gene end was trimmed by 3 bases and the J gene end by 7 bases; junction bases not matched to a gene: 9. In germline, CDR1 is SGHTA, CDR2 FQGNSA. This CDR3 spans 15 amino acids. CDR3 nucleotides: TGTGCCAGCAGCTTCAGCGGGAACGTCGTAAATGAGCAGTTCTTC. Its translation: CASSFSGNVVNEQFF.

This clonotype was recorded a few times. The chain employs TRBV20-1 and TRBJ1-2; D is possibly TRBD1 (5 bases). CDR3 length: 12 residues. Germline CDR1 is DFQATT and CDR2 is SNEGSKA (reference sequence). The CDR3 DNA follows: TGCAGGCCGCACGGGGGGAACAGTGGCTACACCTTC. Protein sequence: CRPHGGNSGYTF.

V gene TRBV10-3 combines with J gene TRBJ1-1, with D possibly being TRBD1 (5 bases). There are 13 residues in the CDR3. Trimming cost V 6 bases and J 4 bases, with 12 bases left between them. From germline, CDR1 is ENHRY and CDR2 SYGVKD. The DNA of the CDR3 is TGTGCCATCAGGGGGACCCAACCCACTGAAGCTTTCTTT. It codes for CAIRGTQPTEAFF.

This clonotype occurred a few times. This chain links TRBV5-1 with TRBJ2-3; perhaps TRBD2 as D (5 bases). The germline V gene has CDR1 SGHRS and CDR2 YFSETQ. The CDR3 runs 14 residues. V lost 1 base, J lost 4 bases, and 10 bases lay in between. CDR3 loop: CASSLRRGSDTQYF. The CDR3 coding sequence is TGCGCCAGCAGCTTGAGACGGGGATCAGATACGCAGTATTTT.

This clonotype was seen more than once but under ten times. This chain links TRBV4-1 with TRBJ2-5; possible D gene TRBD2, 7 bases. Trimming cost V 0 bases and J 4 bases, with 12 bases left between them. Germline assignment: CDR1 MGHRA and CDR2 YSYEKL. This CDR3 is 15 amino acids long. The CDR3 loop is CASSQDGGGPETQYF. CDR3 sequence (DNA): TGCGCCAGCAGCCAAGATGGGGGGGGCCCAGAGACCCAGTACTTC.

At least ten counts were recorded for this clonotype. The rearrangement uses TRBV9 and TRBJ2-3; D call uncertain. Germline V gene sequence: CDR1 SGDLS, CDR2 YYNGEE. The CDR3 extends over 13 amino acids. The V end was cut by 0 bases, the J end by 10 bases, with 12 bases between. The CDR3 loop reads CASSVGPDEAQYF. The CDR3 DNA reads TGTGCCAGCAGCGTAGGACCAGACGAGGCGCAGTATTTT.

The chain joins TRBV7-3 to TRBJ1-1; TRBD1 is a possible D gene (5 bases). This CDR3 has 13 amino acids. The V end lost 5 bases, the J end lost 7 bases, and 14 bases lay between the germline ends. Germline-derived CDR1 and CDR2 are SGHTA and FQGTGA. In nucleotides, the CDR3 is TGTGCCAGCAGCCCCTCCCCCGACAGTGAAGCTTTCTTT. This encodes CASSPSPDSEAFF.

CDR3 protein: CASSPTVGRGEQYF. DNA for the CDR3: TGTGCCAGCAGTCCTACGGTAGGTAGGGGCGAGCAGTACTTC. The rearrangement links TRBV12-3 or TRBV12-4 to TRBJ2-7, with D perhaps TRBD1 (5 bases). Trimming took off 5 bases at V and 6 bases at J, with 17 bases between the two ends. CDR3 length equals 14 residues.